A single sample is the source of the 20 T cell receptor beta chains below, sequenced in a study of shared clonotypes between healthy human individuals (dated by TCRdb to 2020 to 2021). Libraries were made using the immunoSEQ multiplex PCR assay. In its TCRdb copy, this immuneACCESS table keeps in-frame sequences only and misses some clones. Where compared with another copy, unresolved V genes explain less than half of these, and the others have no known cause. Recorded for this sample are nearly 2 million clones; about 94% of them occurred a single time. The ten largest clones represent roughly 1.2% of the sample. CD8 naive samples consisted of CD45RO-negative cells that were positively selected for CCR7, yielding a CD45RA+CCR7+ population without TemRA cells. The source material was naive CD8+ T cells sorted from blood. The cell subset or site label, as the study defines it: CD45RA+CCR7+. These receptors all stem from a young man in good health.

V usage is TRBV10-3 and J usage is TRBJ1-2, with 10 nucleotides matching TRBD1. Per the germline V gene, CDR1 is ENHRY and CDR2 is SYGVKD. The CDR3 spans 16 residues. J lost 4 bases, V lost 6 bases, and 11 bases had no gene match. The DNA of the CDR3 is TGTGCCATCAGCTCCGGGACAGGGGCCTTAGGCTATGGCTACACCTTC. Amino acid sequence: CAISSGTGALGYGYTF.

J is TRBJ2-5 and V is TRBV14; TRBD2 matches at 14 bases. The CDR3 extends over 15 amino acids. Trimming took 4 bases from V and 5 from J; bases not matched to a gene: 3. Germline CDR1 SGHDN, CDR2 FVKESK. The CDR3 is CASSRGLAGAETQYF. CDR3 nucleotides: TGTGCCAGCAGCCGGGGACTAGCGGGAGCTGAGACCCAGTACTTC.

This chain joins TRBV25-1 and TRBJ2-3; the D is unclear. The CDR3 consists of 13 residues. Germline CDR1 reads MGHDK; CDR2 reads SYGVNS. Trimming cost V 1 base and J 6 bases, with 8 bases left between them. CDR3 bases: TGTGCCAGCAGTGAATTTGGGATGGATACGCAGTATTTT. This sequence encodes CASSEFGMDTQYF. Supplemented by reference TRBV25-1 and TRBJ2-3, the full variable domain reads EADIYQTPRYLVIGTGKKITLECSQTMGHDKMYWYQQDPGMELHLIHYSYGVNSTEKGDLSSESTVSRIRTEHFPLTLESARPSHTSQYLCASSEFGMDTQYFGPGTRLTVL.

This clone has a single count. In DNA form, the CDR3 reads TGTGCCTGGAGTTTAGGGACCGGACTGTGGAATGAGCAGTTCTTC. It yields the protein CAWSLGTGLWNEQFF. The rearrangement links TRBV30 to TRBJ2-1, with D perhaps matching TRBD1 or TRBD2 (5 bases each). CDR3 length: 15 amino acids. V was cut by 2 bases and J by 7 bases, with 18 bases left in between. Germline CDR1 reads GTSNPN; CDR2 reads SVGIG (reference sequence).

The genes are TRBV5-4 and TRBJ1-1; TRBD1 aligns across 8 bases. The V gene end was trimmed by 0 bases and the J gene end by 1 base; junction bases not matched to a gene: 8. CDR1 and CDR2 (germline): SGHNT, YYREEE (reference sequence). This CDR3 is built from 17 residues. CDR3 loop: CASSLGYGQGPNTEAFF. The DNA of the CDR3 is TGTGCCAGCAGCTTGGGATATGGACAGGGACCGAACACTGAAGCTTTCTTT.

The chain carries TRBV19 and TRBJ1-1; D possibly corresponds to TRBD1 (6 bases). Germline CDR1 LNHDA, CDR2 SQIVND (reference sequence). Trimming cost V 6 bases and J 4 bases, with 12 bases left between them. CDR3 length: 13 residues. The CDR3 protein is CASRPEQGTEAFF. Here the CDR3 DNA reads TGTGCCAGTAGACCCGAACAGGGCACTGAAGCTTTCTTT.

The CDR3 coding sequence is TGTGCCAGCAGCTCCATGAGCTCTGGGGCCAACGTCCTGACTTTC. This codes for CASSSMSSGANVLTF. The chain carries TRBV13 and TRBJ2-6; D gene uncertain. V was shortened by 4 bases and J by 0 bases, with 7 bases between the two germline ends. The germline CDR1 and CDR2 sequences are PRHDT and FYEKMQ (reference sequence). This CDR3 spans 15 amino acids.

The rearrangement links TRBV27 to TRBJ2-7; D may correspond to TRBD1 or TRBD2 (5 bases each). The CDR3 contains 17 residues. Germline CDR1 MNHEY, CDR2 SMNVEV (reference sequence). V was clipped by 3 bases and J by 5 bases, with 23 bases between them. The CDR3: CASSFVGVDGLHHEQYF. The CDR3 coding sequence is TGTGCCAGCAGTTTTGTGGGGGTGGACGGACTCCACCACGAGCAGTACTTC.

This chain connects TRBV27 to TRBJ1-1; TRBD1 might be the D (6 bases). Trimming cost V 0 bases and J 4 bases, with 15 bases left between them. Germline V gene lookup returns CDR1 MNHEY and CDR2 SMNVEV (reference sequence). The CDR3 contains 16 residues. In DNA, the CDR3 is TGTGCCAGCAGTTTATCGTCGTTTCGGGGGCGCACTGAAGCTTTCTTT. Amino acids: CASSLSSFRGRTEAFF.

The chain recombines TRBV6-1 with TRBJ2-7, with 8 nucleotides matching TRBD2. Germline CDR1 and CDR2: MNHNS and SASEGT. V dropped 0 bases and J dropped 3; count of bases not matched to a gene: 4. The CDR3 is 15 residues long. The CDR3 DNA follows: TGTGCCAGCAGTGAAGCACTAGCGGAGAACTACGAGCAGTACTTC. This encodes CASSEALAENYEQYF.

With respect to this clone: In the same sample, other DNA sequences code for this CDR3. The V and J genes are TRBV6-5 and TRBJ1-1; D is unresolved. V lost 0 bases and J lost 5, with 10 bases in between. The CDR3 covers 14 residues. In germline, CDR1 is MNHEY, CDR2 SVGAGI. CDR3 residues: CASSYSSGGTEAFF. Here the CDR3 DNA reads TGTGCCAGCAGTTACTCCTCCGGCGGGACTGAAGCTTTCTTT.

V and J are TRBV30 and TRBJ1-1, with a possible D match to TRBD1 (5 bases). This CDR3 comprises 15 residues. The V end was cut by 0 bases, the J end by 3 bases, with 14 bases between. CDR1 and CDR2 from the germline V gene are GTSNPN and SVGIG (reference sequence). The CDR3 DNA reads as TGTGCCTGGAGTGTATGGCAGGGTGACGACACTGAAGCTTTCTTT. It specifies CAWSVWQGDDTEAFF.

The chain is built from TRBV6-5 and TRBJ1-4, with D possibly matching TRBD1 (5 bases). CDR1 is MNHEY, CDR2 SVGAGI, per germline. The CDR3 loop spans 15 amino acids. V lost 6 bases, J lost 2 bases, and 13 bases lay in between. Here the CDR3 reads CASRERWGTNEKLFF. CDR3 DNA: TGTGCCAGCAGAGAACGATGGGGGACTAATGAAAAACTGTTTTTT.

The chain combines TRBV2 with TRBJ2-7, with TRBD1 identical over 10 bases. The V gene end was trimmed by 4 bases and the J gene end by 2 bases; junction bases not matched to a gene: 8. CDR1 is SNHLY, CDR2 FYNNEI, per germline. The CDR3 has 16 amino acids. The CDR3 sequence: CASSAGFGTGAYEQYF. The DNA for the CDR3 is TGTGCCAGCAGTGCAGGATTTGGGACAGGGGCCTACGAGCAGTACTTC. Full variable domain (missing parts from reference TRBV2 and TRBJ2-7): EPEVTQTPSHQVTQMGQEVILRCVPISNHLYFYWYRQILGQKVEFLVSFYNNEISEKSEIFDDQFSVERPDGSNFTLKIRSTKLEDSAMYFCASSAGFGTGAYEQYFGPGTRLTVT.

A remark on this clone: Within the sample, other DNA sequences also encode this same CDR3. The genes are TRBV7-9 and TRBJ1-1; D ambiguous. This CDR3 has 11 amino acids. Germline V gene lookup returns CDR1 SEHNR and CDR2 FQNEAQ (reference sequence). V lost 0 bases, J lost 7 bases, and 3 bases lay in between. The CDR3 sequence is CASSLALEAFF. The DNA for the CDR3 is TGTGCCAGCAGCTTAGCCCTTGAAGCTTTCTTT. Based on the CDR3 plus reference TRBV7-9 and TRBJ1-1, the full variable domain is DTGVSQNPRHKITKRGQNVTFRCDPISEHNRLYWYRQTLGQGPEFLTYFQNEAQLEKSRLLSDRFSAERPKGSFSTLEIQRTEQGDSAMYLCASSLALEAFFGQGTRLTVV.

The genes are TRBV9 and TRBJ2-7; D gene uncertain. Trimming left V 3 bases short and J 0 bases short, with 7 bases between. This CDR3 is 13 amino acids long. Germline CDR1 SGDLS, CDR2 YYNGEE. This CDR3 reads CASSDGPSYEQYF. CDR3 DNA sequence: TGTGCCAGCAGCGATGGGCCCTCCTACGAGCAGTACTTC.

This chain connects TRBV29-1 to TRBJ2-5, with D maybe TRBD2 (6 bases). The CDR3 is 13 amino acids. The V and J ends lost 3 bases and 0 bases respectively, with 8 bases between them. Germline CDR1 and CDR2: SQVTM and ANQGSEA. CDR3: CSVDGGYQETQYF. In DNA, the CDR3 is TGCAGCGTTGATGGGGGGTACCAAGAGACCCAGTACTTC.

The chain combines TRBV11-2 with TRBJ2-7; D not certain. The CDR3 is 13 residues long. Germline CDR1 and CDR2: SGHAT and FQNNGV. Trimming pared 5 bases from V and 4 bases from J, leaving 12 bases between. CDR3 loop: CASSEIVRYEQYF. In DNA form, the CDR3 reads TGTGCCAGCAGCGAGATCGTGCGATACGAGCAGTACTTC. Full variable domain (remainder filled in from reference TRBV11-2 and TRBJ2-7): EAGVAQSPRYKIIEKRQSVAFWCNPISGHATLYWYQQILGQGPKLLIQFQNNGVVDDSQLPKDRFSAERLKGVDSTLKIQPAKLEDSAVYLCASSEIVRYEQYFGPGTRLTVT.

The V gene is TRBV9, the J gene TRBJ2-1; tentative D call: TRBD2 (6 bases). Germline assignment: CDR1 SGDLS and CDR2 YYNGEE. The V and J ends lost 7 bases and 5 bases respectively, with 10 bases between them. The CDR3 loop spans 12 amino acids. The CDR3 nucleotides read TGTGCCAGCGGAGTAGCGGACAATGAGCAGTTCTTC. Translating it yields CASGVADNEQFF.

The CDR3 DNA sequence: TGTGCCAGCAGTGCCTTGGGATCGGGTGGGGAGCTGTTTTTT. It is translated as CASSALGSGGELFF. The rearrangement links TRBV6-6 to TRBJ2-2; no firm D call. CDR3 size: 14 residues. The V end lost 5 bases, the J end lost 8 bases, and 15 bases lay between the germline ends. Germline V CDR1 and CDR2: MNHNY, SVGAGI (reference sequence).